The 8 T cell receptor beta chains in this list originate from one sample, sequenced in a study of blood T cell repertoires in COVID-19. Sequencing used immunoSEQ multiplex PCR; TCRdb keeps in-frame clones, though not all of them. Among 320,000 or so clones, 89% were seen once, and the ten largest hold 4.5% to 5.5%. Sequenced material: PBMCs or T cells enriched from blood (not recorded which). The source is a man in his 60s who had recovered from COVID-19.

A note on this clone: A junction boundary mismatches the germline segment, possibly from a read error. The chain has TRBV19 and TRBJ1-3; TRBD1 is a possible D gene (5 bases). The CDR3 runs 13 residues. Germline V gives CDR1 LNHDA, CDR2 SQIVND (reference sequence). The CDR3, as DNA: TGTGCCAGTAGTATCGGGACTGGAGACACCATATATTTT. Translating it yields CASSIGTGDTIYF.

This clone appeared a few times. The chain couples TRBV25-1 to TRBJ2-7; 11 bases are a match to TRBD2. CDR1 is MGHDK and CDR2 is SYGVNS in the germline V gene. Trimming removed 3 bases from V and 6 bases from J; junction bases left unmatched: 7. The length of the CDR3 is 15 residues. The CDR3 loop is CASSDTSGSISEQYF. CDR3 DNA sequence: TGTGCCAGCAGTGATACTAGCGGGAGTATTTCCGAGCAGTACTTC.

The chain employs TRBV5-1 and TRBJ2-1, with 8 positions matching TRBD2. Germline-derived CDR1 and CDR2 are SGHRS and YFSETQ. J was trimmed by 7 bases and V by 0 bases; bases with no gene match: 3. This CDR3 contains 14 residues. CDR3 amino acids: CASSLETSENEQFF. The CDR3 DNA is TGCGCCAGCAGCTTGGAGACTAGCGAGAATGAGCAGTTCTTC.

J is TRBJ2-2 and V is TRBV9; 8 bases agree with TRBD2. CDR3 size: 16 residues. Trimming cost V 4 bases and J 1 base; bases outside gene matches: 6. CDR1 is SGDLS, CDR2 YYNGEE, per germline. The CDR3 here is CASSRAGLVNTGELFF. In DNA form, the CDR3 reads TGTGCCAGCAGCAGAGCGGGACTAGTGAACACCGGGGAGCTGTTTTTT.

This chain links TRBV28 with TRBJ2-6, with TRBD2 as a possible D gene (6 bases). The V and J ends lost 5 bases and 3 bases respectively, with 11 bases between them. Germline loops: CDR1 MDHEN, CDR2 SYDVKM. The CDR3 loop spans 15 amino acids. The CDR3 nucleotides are TGTGCCAGCAGTCGGGCGGGGTTTGGGGCCAACGTCCTGACTTTC. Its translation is CASSRAGFGANVLTF.

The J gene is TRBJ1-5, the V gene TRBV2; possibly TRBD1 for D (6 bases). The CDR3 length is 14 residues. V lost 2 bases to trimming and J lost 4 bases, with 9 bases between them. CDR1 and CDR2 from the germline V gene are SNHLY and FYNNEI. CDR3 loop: CASSEYTGNQPQHF. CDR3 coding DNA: TGTGCCAGCAGTGAATATACAGGGAATCAGCCCCAGCATTTT.

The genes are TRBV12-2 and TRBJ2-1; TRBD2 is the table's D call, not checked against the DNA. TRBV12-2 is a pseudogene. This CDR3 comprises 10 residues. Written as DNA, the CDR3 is TGTGCAAGTCGCGTCCTCCTCCAGTTCTTC. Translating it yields CASRVLLQFF.

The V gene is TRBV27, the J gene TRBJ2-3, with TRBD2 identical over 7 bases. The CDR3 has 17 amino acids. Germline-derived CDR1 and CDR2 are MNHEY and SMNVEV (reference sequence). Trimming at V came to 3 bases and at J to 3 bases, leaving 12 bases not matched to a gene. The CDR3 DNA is TGTGCCAGCAGTTTCCTACCCCCGGGGGGTGGGACAGATACGCAGTATTTT. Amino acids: CASSFLPPGGGTDTQYF.